Reported below is one T cell receptor beta chain. Many counts were recorded for this clonotype. It lacks a known antigen. The sample holds no much larger clone one base away, and base qualities are not on file. Graves' hyperthyroidism was defined as stable when no progression to ophthalmopathy occurred over 18 months of follow-up. The hyperthyroidism patients were between 18 and 65 years old and newly diagnosed, with a disease duration of less than 2 months. Exclusion was applied to patients with uncontrolled infections, other autoimmune diseases, pregnancy or lactation. Diagnoses were established on the basis of clinical symptoms, serum thyroxine and TRAb, thyroid ultrasound, and orbital computed tomography. PBMCs were isolated from roughly 10 ml of fresh peripheral blood by Ficoll-Paque density gradient centrifugation. Total RNA was extracted with Trizol reagent, and quality was checked on an Agilent 2100 Bioanalyzer.

The CDR3, from cysteine to phenylalanine, totals 17 residues. Only CDR3 DNA is held: 51 bases, read in frame from base 1. The germline V gene supplies CDR1 SGHRS and CDR2 YFSETQ. After removal of 0 bases from V and 6 bases from J, the junction retains 7 bases not matched to a gene. The sample belongs to a study of T cells in Graves' hyperthyroidism and ophthalmopathy (dated by TCRdb to between 2018 and 2020). Regarding the research as a whole: Peripheral blood samples were taken at the time of initial diagnosis, prior to any treatment. To identify distinguishing TCR V-J signatures, a discovery cohort of around 100 patients was used, comprising 43 with Graves' ophthalmopathy and around 60 with stable Graves' hyperthyroidism. Whether ophthalmopathy could be predicted prospectively was tested in an independent validation cohort made up of approximately 19 hyperthyroidism patients plus 17 patients who later progressed to ophthalmopathy. The 75 to 100 discovery patients were randomly divided into training and test sets at a 7:3 ratio. The study also compared thyroid tissue and blood T-cell repertoires from five or six Graves' hyperthyroidism patients. After sampling, hyperthyroidism patients received methimazole starting at 30 mg daily, and ophthalmopathy patients received high-dose intravenous methylprednisolone. The paper describes TCR Vbeta CDR3 sequencing of more than 120 peripheral blood samples, made up of around 41 ophthalmopathy patients, around 78 hyperthyroidism patients and around 17 progressor patients. Broader findings and caveats from the paper: Sample size was not statistically predetermined, and investigators were not blinded to group allocation. A 13 V-J signature model separated ophthalmopathy from stable hyperthyroidism, with about 88% sensitivity and 81% to 83% specificity in cross-validation and 80%/75% in testing. In validation, progression to ophthalmopathy was predicted by the model with roughly 69% sensitivity and about 72% specificity, a median of 6.5 months before onset. Most expanded thyroid clonotypes (frequency above 0.001) were also detected in blood, a finding suggesting that blood repertoires may reflect thyroid immune responses.

TCR beta CDR3 regions were amplified from RNA transcripts. The TCR CDR3 was subjected to a first round of RT-PCR using the HTBI primer set and the Qiagen OneStep RT-PCR kit. Libraries were constructed in a second round of multiplex PCR, after which size selection and purification were performed. Paired-end sequencing of the libraries was performed with 100 bp reads on an Illumina HiSeq2000. In the original analysis: SOAPnuke was used to process the raw data, throwing out any read that contained adapters or uncalled bases, had a mean Phred below 15, or lacked an exact constant-primer or identifier match. COPE v1.2.5 was used to merge the high-quality paired reads, and each unique nucleotide sequence was defined as a clonotype. MiTCR v1.1 was used to align the clonotypes against IMGT TRBV, TRBD and TRBJ reference segments. Only V-J combinations with frequency above 0.0001, covering 99% to 99.2% of repertoires, were analysed. A TCS score was defined as the ratio of F50 (clonal expansion) to E x V (chaos), with BLOSUM62-based TCRdist applied between CDR3 peptides within each V-J. Welch's t-statistics and random forest reduced around 510 V-J features to 10 to 15, which were used in a naive Bayes classifier (R e1071). TCRdb cleaned the public reads at Q25 with fastp, built clones with MiXCR and kept in-frame beta chains. Identical CDR3 proteins give one entry, which carries the most common genes and DNA. TCRdb, rather than the study authors, made the V and J calls. The sample table holds about 420,000 distinct CDR3 sequences, of which roughly 15% were seen once. Less than 6.5% of the sample rests with the top ten.

Sequencing was done on a sample of blood. The TCR sequence derives from a woman between 18 and 30 years old with Graves' hyperthyroidism. The chain was built from TRBV5-1 and TRBJ2-2, and TRBD2 matches 11 of the central bases. The sequence in DNA is TGCGCCAGCAGCTTGGCCGGAACTAGCGGGAGTCCCGGGGAGCTGTTTTTT. Protein translation: CASSLAGTSGSPGELFF.